This T cell receptor (beta chain) was recovered during a study of blood T cell repertoires in COVID-19 (dated by TCRdb to 2020 to 2022). Study-wide context: The collaborator samples originated in the United States, Italy and Spain and spanned the acute and convalescent phases of COVID-19. The prospective study material was composed of cDNA or gDNA derived from T cells, B-cell-depleted T cells, or PBMCs. The dataset comprised deeply sampled blood TCRbeta repertoires from subjects exposed to, actively infected with, or recovered from COVID-19. The repertoires were made available in a free public database intended to serve as a resource for research on the immune response to SARS-CoV-2. Samples came from the ongoing ImmuneRACE study (first 160 participants) plus 1,254 subjects from 6 global collaborators. A de-identified subject ID, COVID-19 status, age in years and sex were almost always included in the sample metadata. Where available, HLA class I and class II types were taken from metadata supplied by the sample provider and were not determined by assay-based typing.

As to this clone: The specificity of this receptor is unknown. No clone much larger than this one lies a single base away; base qualities are absent.

The collaborating institutions used their own protocols to collect whole blood in K2EDTA tubes. For TCRbeta analysis, collaborator samples were shipped as frozen whole blood, as isolated PBMCs, or as DNA extracted from either sample type. Results and caveats for the whole study, not just this receptor: How much clinical and demographic metadata was included differed by source and by participant, and the metadata was provided uncurated.

Inclusive of the bounding cysteine and phenylalanine, the CDR3 is 15 residues long. Left in the record is the CDR3 DNA by itself, 45 bases read in frame from the first base. CDR1 and CDR2 were assigned from the germline V gene as SGHTA and FQGTGA. The V end loses 4 bases and the J end loses 6 bases, and a stretch of 16 bases separates them. The immunoSEQ Assay, a bias-controlled multiplex PCR, was used to amplify TCRbeta CDR3 regions from genomic DNA. As for the original processing: Within the assay, amplification of reference gene primers was used to estimate how many nucleated cells each sample contained. To quantify the absolute abundance of each unique TCRbeta CDR3 rearrangement, sequence reads were collapsed and filtered. For each sample, productive Simpson clonality was calculated by taking the square root of Simpson's diversity index across productive rearrangements. TCRdb limited this immuneACCESS table to in-frame rearrangements with V and J called. A share of clones is missing; checked studies link under half to unresolved V genes, and the rest is unexplained. V, J and clone size reflect that table, while D and trimming were determined from the DNA. Across this sample there are roughly 350,000 clones, with over 75% seen only once. The ten largest clonotypes hold 4% of the sample.

This sequence originates from a woman aged 45-65 years with active or convalescent COVID-19. The specimen sequenced was peripheral blood. The rearrangement combines TRBV7-3 with TRBJ2-1; the D gene is perhaps TRBD1, from 6 matching bases. The encoded CDR3 is CASSSLGGPSNEQFF. The nucleotide sequence is TGTGCCAGCAGCTCTCTAGGGGGTCCGAGCAATGAGCAGTTCTTC.